A selection of T cell receptor beta chains follows, all from one sample in a study of human T cells and chemical hapten exposure. MiXCR, run by TCRdb on the RACE reads, gives a single entry per CDR3 protein. The sample holds 65,000 to 90,000 distinct CDR3 sequences, 6.5% to 8% seen once. This specimen consisted of whole blood, obtained in connection with sensitization to the hapten diphenylcyclopropenone (DPC). The receptors derive from a woman in her 30s with alopecia areata. Some clones in this sample may be carry-over from other donors' samples. CDR3s include the opening cysteine and the closing phenylalanine or tryptophan. D genes are given only for firm matches. The size of a clone is reported for some rows only, either as once, few or many, or as a class for expanded clones.

.	TRBJ1-2	many	TRBV4-2	CASSQDLEGSNYGYTF	TGTGCCAGCAGCCAAGATCTGGAGGGGTCGAACTATGGCTACACCTTC
.	TRBJ2-3	few	TRBV3-1	CASSHHSGTGTDTQYF	TGTGCCAGCAGCCATCATTCCGGGACTGGCACAGATACGCAGTATTTT
.	TRBJ1-1	.	TRBV20-1	CSARSQNTEAFF	TGCAGTGCTAGATCCCAGAACACTGAAGCTTTCTTT
.	TRBJ1-1	many	TRBV11-3	CASSLSGGTEAFF	TGTGCCAGCAGCTTAAGCGGAGGCACTGAAGCTTTCTTT
.	TRBJ1-1	many	TRBV3-1	CASSPLEGTEAFF	TGTGCCAGCAGCCCCCTCGAGGGGACTGAAGCTTTCTTT
TRBD2	TRBJ2-1	many	TRBV24-1	CATSDPSGGSGEQFF	TGTGCCACCAGTGATCCTAGCGGGGGGTCGGGGGAGCAGTTCTTC
.	TRBJ1-2	.	TRBV7-9	CASSLAVSGYGYTF	TGTGCCAGCAGCTTGGCAGTCTCAGGCTATGGCTACACCTTC
.	TRBJ1-2	few	TRBV20-1	CSAYSLPHGSYTF	TGCAGTGCTTACAGTCTACCCCACGGGAGCTACACCTTC
TRBD1	TRBJ1-1	.	TRBV20-1	CSARGGTANTEAFF	TGCAGTGCTAGAGGCGGGACAGCGAACACTGAAGCTTTCTTT
TRBD2	TRBJ2-3	.	TRBV29-1	CSVVKGRADTQYF	TGCAGCGTTGTGAAAGGGAGGGCAGATACGCAGTATTTT
.	TRBJ1-1	few	TRBV29-1	CSVGQRMNTEAFF	TGCAGCGTTGGACAGCGCATGAACACTGAAGCTTTCTTT
.	TRBJ1-1	.	TRBV20-1	CSARVSGNTEAFF	TGCAGTGCTAGAGTATCCGGAAACACTGAAGCTTTCTTT
TRBD1	TRBJ1-1	few	TRBV27	CASSLTDRGATEAFF	TGTGCCAGCAGTTTAACGGACAGGGGTGCCACTGAAGCTTTCTTT
.	TRBJ2-3	many	TRBV20-1	CSATERGTDTQYF	TGCAGTGCTACCGAGCGGGGCACAGATACGCAGTATTTT
.	TRBJ1-2	many	TRBV24-1	CATSDGTRRGYTF	TGTGCCACCAGTGATGGGACCCGGCGGGGCTACACCTTC
TRBD2	TRBJ2-1	many	TRBV20-1	CSPRGEVEFF	TGCAGTCCTCGGGGGGAGGTTGAGTTCTTC
.	TRBJ1-4	.	TRBV7-8	CASSLSGGATNEKLFF	TGTGCCAGCAGCCTTTCGGGGGGCGCAACTAATGAAAAACTGTTTTTT
TRBD2	TRBJ2-7	many	TRBV20-1	CSASLAGGDYEQYF	TGCAGTGCTAGTCTAGCGGGGGGAGACTACGAGCAGTACTTC
.	TRBJ2-1	few	TRBV20-1	CSARTGSYNSYNEQFF	TGCAGTGCTAGAACAGGGAGCTATAACTCCTACAATGAGCAGTTCTTC
TRBD1	TRBJ2-5	many	TRBV7-3	CASSLHGTGGLETQYF	TGTGCCAGCAGCTTACACGGGACAGGGGGCCTGGAGACCCAGTACTTC
TRBD1	TRBJ1-2	many	TRBV24-1	CATSDKGQGLGYGYTF	TGTGCCACCAGTGATAAGGGACAGGGGTTGGGCTATGGCTACACCTTC
.	TRBJ1-4	.	TRBV12-3/TRBV12-4	CASTSGLNEKLFF	TGTGCCAGCACATCCGGTCTAAATGAAAAACTGTTTTTT
.	TRBJ1-5	many	TRBV5-1	CASSLSLGGKSNQPQHF	TGCGCCAGCAGCTTGAGCCTGGGGGGTAAGAGCAATCAGCCCCAGCATTTT
.	TRBJ2-7	many	TRBV6-6	CASSTTGTYEQYF	TGTGCCAGCAGTACCACAGGTACCTACGAGCAGTACTTC
TRBD2	TRBJ2-1	many	TRBV29-1	CSVAFGAGRSDEQFF	TGCAGCGTCGCGTTCGGAGCGGGGAGGTCGGATGAGCAGTTCTTC
.	TRBJ2-3	many	TRBV12-3/TRBV12-4	CASSFGGPGSADTQYF	TGTGCCAGCAGTTTCGGAGGGCCAGGGTCGGCAGATACGCAGTATTTT
.	TRBJ1-1	many	TRBV6-5	CASSYGVGANTEAFF	TGTGCCAGCAGTTACGGTGTCGGAGCGAACACTGAAGCTTTCTTT
.	TRBJ1-2	few	TRBV14	CASSPARGIRGGYTF	TGTGCCAGCAGCCCCGCAAGAGGAATAAGGGGCGGCTACACCTTC
TRBD1	TRBJ2-3	many	TRBV10-3	CAISLQGAPSTDTQYF	TGTGCCATCAGCCTACAGGGGGCGCCCAGCACAGATACGCAGTATTTT
TRBD1	TRBJ1-5	few	TRBV6-2/TRBV6-3	CASSFYMDRFNQPQHF	TGTGCCAGCAGTTTCTATATGGACAGGTTCAATCAGCCCCAGCATTTT
.	TRBJ1-1	.	TRBV2	CASTLGGAGNTEAFF	TGTGCCAGCACCTTAGGGGGGGCTGGGAACACTGAAGCTTTCTTT
.	TRBJ2-3	many	TRBV29-1	CSADPQGADTQYF	TGCAGCGCGGATCCTCAGGGTGCAGATACGCAGTATTTT
.	TRBJ1-1	many	TRBV4-2	CASSQDRDGGRRSEAFF	TGTGCCAGCAGCCAAGATCGGGATGGGGGCCGAAGGTCTGAAGCTTTCTTT
TRBD1	TRBJ1-3	few	TRBV7-8	CASSLARDRGSGNTIYF	TGTGCCAGCAGCTTAGCCAGGGACAGGGGCTCTGGAAACACCATATATTTT
.	TRBJ2-7	few	TRBV2	CASRYSYEQYF	TGTGCCAGCAGGTATTCCTACGAGCAGTACTTC
.	TRBJ2-7	many	TRBV4-1	CASSQVFEEQYF	TGCGCCAGCAGCCAAGTTTTTGAGGAGCAGTACTTC
.	TRBJ2-1	few	TRBV12-5	CASGLLGRPTYNEQFF	TGTGCTAGTGGTTTGCTGGGGAGGCCTACCTACAATGAGCAGTTCTTC
.	TRBJ2-7	many	TRBV10-3	CAISETRWTGTTSKTGDYEQYF	TGTGCCATCAGTGAGACTCGGTGGACCGGGACCACAAGCAAGACCGGGGATTACGAGCAGTACTTC
.	TRBJ2-7	many	TRBV5-1	CASSLSGTGYEQYF	TGCGCCAGCAGCTTGTCAGGCACCGGCTACGAGCAGTACTTC
TRBD2	TRBJ2-4	many	TRBV7-6	CASSLAGRENIQYF	TGTGCCAGCAGCTTAGCAGGGAGGGAAAACATTCAGTACTTC
TRBD1	TRBJ2-7	many	TRBV6-5	CASSYSRSGGREQYF	TGTGCCAGCAGTTACTCTAGGTCAGGGGGCCGCGAGCAGTACTTC
.	TRBJ2-2	.	TRBV6-4	CASSDSSNTGELFF	TGTGCCAGCAGTGACTCGAGTAACACCGGGGAGCTGTTTTTT
TRBD1	TRBJ1-6	many	TRBV14	CASSRGQEYSPLHF	TGTGCCAGCAGCCGGGGACAGGAATATTCACCCCTCCACTTT
.	TRBJ1-5	few	TRBV30	CAWGKLGLNQPQHF	TGTGCCTGGGGTAAACTAGGCCTCAATCAGCCCCAGCATTTT
.	TRBJ2-3	many	TRBV2	CASSVLGSTDTQYF	TGTGCCAGCAGTGTCCTGGGCAGCACAGATACGCAGTATTTT
.	TRBJ1-1	many	TRBV6-1	CASSAGWGTEAFF	TGTGCCAGCAGTGCAGGATGGGGGACTGAAGCTTTCTTT
.	TRBJ1-1	few	TRBV7-9	CASSSRDANTEAFF	TGTGCCAGCAGTTCCAGGGACGCCAACACTGAAGCTTTCTTT
.	TRBJ1-5	many	TRBV3-1	CASSHTDQPQHF	TGTGCCAGCAGCCACACCGATCAGCCCCAGCATTTT
TRBD2	TRBJ2-3	.	TRBV6-2/TRBV6-3	CASSFHRDYQADTRYF	TGTGCCAGCAGTTTCCATCGGGACTATCAGGCAGATACGCGGTATTTT
.	TRBJ1-6	.	TRBV9	CASSVVTEYNSPLHF	TGTGCCAGCAGCGTAGTGACAGAGTATAATTCACCCCTCCACTTT
TRBD1	TRBJ2-7	.	TRBV5-1	CASSSRDRGTYEQYF	TGCGCCAGCAGCTCACGGGACAGGGGAACCTACGAGCAGTACTTC
TRBD1	TRBJ2-1	.	TRBV15	CATRSGQGSYNEQFF	TGTGCCACCAGATCCGGACAGGGTTCCTACAATGAGCAGTTCTTC
.	TRBJ1-2	many	TRBV5-6	CASSRPGELPDGYTF	TGTGCCAGCAGCCGCCCTGGCGAGCTCCCCGACGGCTACACCTTC
.	TRBJ2-7	many	TRBV12-3/TRBV12-4	CASSLGIGFNHEQYF	TGTGCCAGCAGTTTAGGGATCGGTTTTAATCACGAGCAGTACTTC